This T cell receptor beta chain was found in a study of post-analysis software for immune sequencing data. The library was made from cDNA and included unique molecular identifiers. MiXCR, run by TCRdb on the PCR reads, gives a single entry per CDR3 protein. The repertoire holds approximately 730,000 distinct CDR3 sequences, about 27% seen once, with approximately 0.6% in the top ten. This CDR3 spans 15 amino acids. CDR1 SGHVS and CDR2 FQNEAQ come from the germline V gene. Overall study results and limits: The five TRBV segments detected at higher frequency in patients than in controls included TRBV5-6, TRBV5-1 and TRBV20-1.

This clonotype was counted between two and nine times. Its matching antigen is unknown. The junction and the germline gene differ at one end; a read error may be behind it. The TCR comes from a girl between 10 and 17 years old with multiple sclerosis. The chain employs TRBV7-8 and TRBJ2-5; possible D gene TRBD1, 6 bases. Input material: blood. The CDR3, as DNA: TGTGCCAGCAGCTTACTGACAGGCGCTCAAGAGGCCCAGTACTTC. This sequence encodes CASSLLTGAQEAQYF.